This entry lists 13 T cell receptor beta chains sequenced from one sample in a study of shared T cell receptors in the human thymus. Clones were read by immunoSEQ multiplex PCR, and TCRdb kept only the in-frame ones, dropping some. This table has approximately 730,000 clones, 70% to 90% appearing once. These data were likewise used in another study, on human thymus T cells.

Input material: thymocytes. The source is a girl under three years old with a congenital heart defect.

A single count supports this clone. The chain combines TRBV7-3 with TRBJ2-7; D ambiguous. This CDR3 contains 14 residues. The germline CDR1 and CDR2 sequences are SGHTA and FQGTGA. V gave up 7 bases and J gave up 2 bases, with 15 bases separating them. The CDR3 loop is CASTAEHSPYEQYF. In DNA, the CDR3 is TGTGCCAGCACCGCGGAGCACTCCCCCTACGAGCAGTACTTC.

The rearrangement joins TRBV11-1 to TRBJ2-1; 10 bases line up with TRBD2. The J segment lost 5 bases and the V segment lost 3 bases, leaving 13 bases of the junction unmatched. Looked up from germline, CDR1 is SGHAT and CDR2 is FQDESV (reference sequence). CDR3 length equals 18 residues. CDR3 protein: CASSLARLAGRGDNEQFF. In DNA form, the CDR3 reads TGTGCCAGCAGCTTGGCAAGACTAGCGGGCCGAGGAGACAATGAGCAGTTCTTC. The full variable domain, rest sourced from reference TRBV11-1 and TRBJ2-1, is EAEVAQSPRYKITEKSQAVAFWCDPISGHATLYWYRQILGQGPELLVQFQDESVVDDSQLPKDRFSAERLKGVDSTLKIQPAELGDSAMYLCASSLARLAGRGDNEQFFGPGTRLTVL.

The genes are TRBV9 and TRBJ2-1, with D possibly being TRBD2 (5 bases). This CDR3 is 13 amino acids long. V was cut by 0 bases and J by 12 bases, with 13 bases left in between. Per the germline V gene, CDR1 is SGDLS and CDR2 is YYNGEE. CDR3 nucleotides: TGTGCCAGCAGCGTAGCCTCGGAGGTTCGGCAGTTCTTC. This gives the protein CASSVASEVRQFF.

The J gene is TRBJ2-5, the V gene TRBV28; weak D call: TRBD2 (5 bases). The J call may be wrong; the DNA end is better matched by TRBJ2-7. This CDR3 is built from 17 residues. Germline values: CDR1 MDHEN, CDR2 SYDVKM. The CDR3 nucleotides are TGTGCCACCAAGATTCGAGCGGATCCCTCCACGGCCTACGAGCAGTACTTC. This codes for CATKIRADPSTAYEQYF.

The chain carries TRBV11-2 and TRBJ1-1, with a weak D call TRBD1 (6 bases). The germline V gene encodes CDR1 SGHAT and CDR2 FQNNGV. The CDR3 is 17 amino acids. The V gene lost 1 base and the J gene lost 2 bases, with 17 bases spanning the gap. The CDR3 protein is CASSLVRVGAANTEAFF. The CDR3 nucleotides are TGTGCCAGCAGCTTAGTAAGAGTGGGGGCGGCCAACACTGAAGCTTTCTTT.

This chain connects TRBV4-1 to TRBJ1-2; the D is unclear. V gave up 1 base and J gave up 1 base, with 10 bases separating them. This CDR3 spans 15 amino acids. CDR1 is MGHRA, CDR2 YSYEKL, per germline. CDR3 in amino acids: CASSQANRSNYGYTF. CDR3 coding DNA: TGCGCCAGCAGCCAAGCCAATAGGAGTAACTATGGCTACACCTTC.

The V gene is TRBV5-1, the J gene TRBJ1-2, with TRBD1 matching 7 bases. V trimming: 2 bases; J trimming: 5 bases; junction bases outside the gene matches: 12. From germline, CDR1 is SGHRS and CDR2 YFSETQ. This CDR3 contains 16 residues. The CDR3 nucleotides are TGCGCCAGCAGCTTTCGTGGTGGCAGGGGGATTTATGGCTACACCTTC. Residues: CASSFRGGRGIYGYTF.

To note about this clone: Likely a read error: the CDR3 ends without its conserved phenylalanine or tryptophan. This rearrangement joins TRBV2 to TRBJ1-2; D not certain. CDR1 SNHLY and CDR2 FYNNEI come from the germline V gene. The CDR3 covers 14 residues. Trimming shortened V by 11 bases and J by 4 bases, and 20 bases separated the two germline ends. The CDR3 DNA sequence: TGTGCCGGCCCGACGACACGACGATTCTATGGCTACACCTCC. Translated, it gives CAGPTTRRFYGYTS.

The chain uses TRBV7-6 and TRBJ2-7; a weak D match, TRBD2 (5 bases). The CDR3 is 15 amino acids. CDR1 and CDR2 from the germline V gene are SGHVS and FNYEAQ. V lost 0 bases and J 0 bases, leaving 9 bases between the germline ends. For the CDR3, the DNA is TGTGCCAGCAGCTTAGCGGGTCGGGGCTCCTACGAGCAGTACTTC. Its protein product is CASSLAGRGSYEQYF.

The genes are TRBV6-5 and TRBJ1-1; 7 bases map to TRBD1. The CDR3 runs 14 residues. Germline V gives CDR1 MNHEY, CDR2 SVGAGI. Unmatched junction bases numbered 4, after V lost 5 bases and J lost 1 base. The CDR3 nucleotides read TGTGCCAGCAGTGCCTACAGGGGGAACACTGAAGCTTTCTTT. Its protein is CASSAYRGNTEAFF.

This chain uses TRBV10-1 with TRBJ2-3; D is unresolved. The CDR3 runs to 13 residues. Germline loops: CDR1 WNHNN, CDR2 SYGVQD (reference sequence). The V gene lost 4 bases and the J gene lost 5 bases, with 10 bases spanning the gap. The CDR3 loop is CASSVSPVDTQYF. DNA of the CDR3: TGCGCCAGCAGTGTCAGTCCCGTAGATACGCAGTATTTT.

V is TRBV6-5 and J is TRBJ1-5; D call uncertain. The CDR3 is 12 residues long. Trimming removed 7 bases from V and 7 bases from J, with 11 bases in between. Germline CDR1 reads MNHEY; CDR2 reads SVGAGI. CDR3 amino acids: CASNKAGQPQHF. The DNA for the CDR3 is TGTGCCAGCAATAAGGCGGGACAGCCCCAGCATTTT.

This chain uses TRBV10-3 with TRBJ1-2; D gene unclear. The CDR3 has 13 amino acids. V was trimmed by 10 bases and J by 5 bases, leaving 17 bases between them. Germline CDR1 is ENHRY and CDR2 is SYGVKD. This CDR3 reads CATGMGGVYGYTF. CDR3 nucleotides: TGTGCCACGGGGATGGGCGGTGTGTATGGCTACACCTTC.